The T cell receptor beta chain under discussion was sequenced for a study of T cells in Graves' hyperthyroidism and ophthalmopathy. Points from the study as a whole: A median 6.5 months before onset, the model predicted ophthalmopathy.

The CDR3 regions of TCR beta were amplified from RNA transcripts. First-round RT-PCR with HTBI primers amplified the TCR CDR3 region. TCRdb re-called the multiplex PCR reads through MiXCR, storing one row per CDR3 protein. The sample records hundreds of thousands of distinct CDR3 sequences, 14% being singletons. Patients between 18 and 65 years old had hyperthyroidism, newly diagnosed and lasting under 2 months. Before ophthalmopathy appeared, progressors gave blood at initial hyperthyroidism diagnosis. Germline V gives CDR1 SGHAT, CDR2 FQNNGV. The length of the CDR3 is 15 residues. Trimming stripped 0 bases from V and 4 bases from J, with 9 bases between. This clonotype was observed at least ten times. What it recognizes is unknown.

Sequencing was done on a sample of blood. This chain joins TRBV11-2 and TRBJ1-4, with unresolved D. This TCR came from a woman aged 25 to 39 with Graves' hyperthyroidism that later progressed to Graves' ophthalmopathy. The CDR3 DNA is TGTGCCAGCAGCTTAGATCGGTGGGGTAATGAAAAACTGTTTTTT. Its protein product is CASSLDRWGNEKLFF.